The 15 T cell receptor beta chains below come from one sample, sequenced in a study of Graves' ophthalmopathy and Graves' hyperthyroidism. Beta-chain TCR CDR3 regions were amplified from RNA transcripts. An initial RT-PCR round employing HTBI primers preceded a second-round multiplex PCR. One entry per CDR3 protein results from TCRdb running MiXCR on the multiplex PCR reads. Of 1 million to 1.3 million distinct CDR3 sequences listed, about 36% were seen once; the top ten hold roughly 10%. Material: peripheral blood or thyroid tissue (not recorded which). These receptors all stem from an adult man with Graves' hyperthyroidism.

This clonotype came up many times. The CDR3 loop is CASSDKVNSNQPQHF. Written as DNA, the CDR3 is TGTGCCAGCAGTGATAAGGTTAATAGCAATCAGCCCCAGCATTTT. This chain connects TRBV25-1 to TRBJ1-5, with unresolved D. From germline, CDR1 is MGHDK and CDR2 SYGVNS. CDR3 length: 15 amino acids. V was trimmed by 3 bases and J by 0 bases, leaving 9 bases between them. The variable domain in full, completed from reference TRBV25-1 and TRBJ1-5, reads EADIYQTPRYLVIGTGKKITLECSQTMGHDKMYWYQQDPGMELHLIHYSYGVNSTEKGDLSSESTVSRIRTEHFPLTLESARPSHTSQYLCASSDKVNSNQPQHFGDGTRLSIL.

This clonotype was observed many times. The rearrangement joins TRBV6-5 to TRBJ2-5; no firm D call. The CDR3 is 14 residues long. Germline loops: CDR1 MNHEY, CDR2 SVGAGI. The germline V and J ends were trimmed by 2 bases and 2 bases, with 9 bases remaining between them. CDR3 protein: CASSYLNGQETQYF. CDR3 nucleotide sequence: TGTGCCAGCAGTTACCTTAATGGGCAAGAGACCCAGTACTTC.

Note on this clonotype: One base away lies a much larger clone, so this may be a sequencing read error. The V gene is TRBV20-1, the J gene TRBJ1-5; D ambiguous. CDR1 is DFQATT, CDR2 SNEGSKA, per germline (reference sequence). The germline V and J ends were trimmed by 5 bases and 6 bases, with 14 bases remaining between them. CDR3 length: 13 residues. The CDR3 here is CSAQGMMGQPQHF. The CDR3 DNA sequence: TGCAGTGCTCAAGGCATGATGGGTCAGCCCCAGCATTTT.

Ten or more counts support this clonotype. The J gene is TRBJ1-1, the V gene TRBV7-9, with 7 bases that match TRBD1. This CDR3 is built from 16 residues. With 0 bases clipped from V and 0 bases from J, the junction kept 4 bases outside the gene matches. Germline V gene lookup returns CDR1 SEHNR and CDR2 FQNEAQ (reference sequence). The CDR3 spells CASSLATGRMNTEAFF. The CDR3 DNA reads TGTGCCAGCAGCTTAGCGACAGGGCGGATGAACACTGAAGCTTTCTTT.

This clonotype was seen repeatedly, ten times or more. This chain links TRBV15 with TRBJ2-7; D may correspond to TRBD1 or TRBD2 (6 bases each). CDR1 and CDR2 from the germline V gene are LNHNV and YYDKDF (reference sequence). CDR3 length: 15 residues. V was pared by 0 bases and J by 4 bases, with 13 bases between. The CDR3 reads CATSRDRRGGYEQYF. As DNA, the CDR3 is TGTGCCACCAGCAGAGATCGCAGGGGAGGTTACGAGCAGTACTTC.

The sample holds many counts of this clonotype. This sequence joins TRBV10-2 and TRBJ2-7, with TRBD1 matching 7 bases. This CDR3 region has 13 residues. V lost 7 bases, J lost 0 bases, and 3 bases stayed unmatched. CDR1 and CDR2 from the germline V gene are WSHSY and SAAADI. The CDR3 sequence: CASKAGGSYEQYF. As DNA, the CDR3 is TGCGCCAGCAAGGCAGGGGGCTCCTACGAGCAGTACTTC.

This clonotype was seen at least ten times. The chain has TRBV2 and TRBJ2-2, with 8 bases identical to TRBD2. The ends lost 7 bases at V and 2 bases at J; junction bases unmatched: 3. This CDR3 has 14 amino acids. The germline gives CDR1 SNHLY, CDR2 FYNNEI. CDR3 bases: TGTGCCAGCACGAGCGGGGGAAACACCGGGGAGCTGTTTTTT. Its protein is CASTSGGNTGELFF.

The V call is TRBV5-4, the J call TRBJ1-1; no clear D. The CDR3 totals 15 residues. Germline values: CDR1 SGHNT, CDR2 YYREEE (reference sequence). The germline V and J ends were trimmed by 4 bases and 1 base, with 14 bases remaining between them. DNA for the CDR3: TGTGCCAGCAGCGCGGCCCTCCCGGGGAACACTGAAGCTTTCTTT. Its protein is CASSAALPGNTEAFF.

The CDR3 here is CSAQSQGFQPQHF. For the CDR3, the DNA is TGCAGCGCACAATCACAGGGGTTTCAGCCCCAGCATTTT. The chain combines TRBV29-1 with TRBJ1-5; 7 bases match TRBD1. After removal of 7 bases from V and 6 bases from J, the junction contained 9 bases not matched to a gene. Germline values: CDR1 SQVTM, CDR2 ANQGSEA. The length of the CDR3 is 13 residues. Full variable domain (outside the CDR3, taken from reference TRBV29-1 and TRBJ1-5): SAVISQKPSRDICQRGTSLTIQCQVDSQVTMMFWYRQQPGQSLTLIATANQGSEATYESGFVIDKFPISRPNLTFSTLTVSNMSPEDSSIYLCSAQSQGFQPQHFGDGTRLSIL.

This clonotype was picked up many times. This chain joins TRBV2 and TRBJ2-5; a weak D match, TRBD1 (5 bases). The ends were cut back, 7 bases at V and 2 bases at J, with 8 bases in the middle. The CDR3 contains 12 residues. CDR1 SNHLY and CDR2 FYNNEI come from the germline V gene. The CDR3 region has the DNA TGTGCCAGCATAGGGGTGCAAGAGACCCAGTACTTC. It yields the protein CASIGVQETQYF.

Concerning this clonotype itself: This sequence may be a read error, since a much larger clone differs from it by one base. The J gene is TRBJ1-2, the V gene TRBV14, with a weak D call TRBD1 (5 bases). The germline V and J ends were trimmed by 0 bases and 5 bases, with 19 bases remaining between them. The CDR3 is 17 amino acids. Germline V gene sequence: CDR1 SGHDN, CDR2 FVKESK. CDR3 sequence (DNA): TGTGCCAGCAGCCAAGATTTCGCTAGCGGGGGAAAATATGGCTACACCTTC. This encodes CASSQDFASGGKYGYTF.

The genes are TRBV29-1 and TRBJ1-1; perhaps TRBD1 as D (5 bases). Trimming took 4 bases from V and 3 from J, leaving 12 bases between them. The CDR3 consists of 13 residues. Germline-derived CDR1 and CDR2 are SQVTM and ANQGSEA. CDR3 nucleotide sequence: TGCAGCGTTGGGGTGGGGCTGTACACTGAAGCTTTCTTT. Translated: CSVGVGLYTEAFF.

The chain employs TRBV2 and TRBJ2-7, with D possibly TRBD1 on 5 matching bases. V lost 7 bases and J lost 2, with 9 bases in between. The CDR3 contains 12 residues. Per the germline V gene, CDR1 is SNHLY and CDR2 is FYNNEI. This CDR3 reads CASMQGAYEQYF. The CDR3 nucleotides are TGTGCCAGCATGCAGGGTGCCTACGAGCAGTACTTC.

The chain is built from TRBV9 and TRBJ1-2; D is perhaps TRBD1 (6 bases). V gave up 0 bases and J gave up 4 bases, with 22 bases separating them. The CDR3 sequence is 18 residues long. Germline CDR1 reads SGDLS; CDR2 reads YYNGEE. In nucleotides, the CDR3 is TGTGCCAGCAGCGTAGAGGGGGGTTTTAGGACAGTCTCCTATGGCTACACCTTC. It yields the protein CASSVEGGFRTVSYGYTF.

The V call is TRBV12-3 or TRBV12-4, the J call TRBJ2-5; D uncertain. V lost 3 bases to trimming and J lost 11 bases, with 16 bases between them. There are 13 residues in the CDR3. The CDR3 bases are TGTGCCAGCAGTTTGGGTCAGAAGAGAGTGCAGTACTTC. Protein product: CASSLGQKRVQYF.